These 21 T cell receptor beta chains were sequenced from one sample in a study of T cells in Graves' hyperthyroidism and ophthalmopathy (dated by TCRdb to about 2019). Library prep was done by multiplex PCR. Sequencing relied on an Illumina HiSeq 2000. TCR beta CDR3 regions were amplified from RNA transcripts. The TCR CDR3 was subjected to a first round of RT-PCR using the HTBI primer set and the Qiagen OneStep RT-PCR kit. Using fastp at Q25 and MiXCR, TCRdb reprocessed the public reads and kept productive beta chains. Duplicate CDR3 protein sequences are folded into a single record with the most common DNA and genes. The sample table records around 600,000 distinct CDR3 sequences; approximately 16% of these occur just once. Roughly 3.5% of the sample goes to the ten largest clones. Sample: blood. These TCRs come from a woman in her forties with Graves' ophthalmopathy.

This clonotype was detected many times. The chain has TRBV20-1 and TRBJ2-1; either TRBD1 or TRBD2 may supply D (6 bases each). The germline gives CDR1 DFQATT, CDR2 SNEGSKA (reference sequence). V lost 6 bases and J lost 3, with 21 bases in between. CDR3 length: 16 amino acids. The CDR3 DNA sequence: TGCAGTGCCCCCTTCGTAGGGGGAGGTTTCTACAATGAGCAGTTCTTC. This translates into CSAPFVGGGFYNEQFF.

This clonotype was observed a handful of times. The DNA for the CDR3 is TGCAGCGCAACGCTTGGGGTGTCGGGAGAGACCCAGTACTTC. Protein product: CSATLGVSGETQYF. This chain joins TRBV29-1 and TRBJ2-5; D not certain. CDR3 size: 14 residues. V was cut by 7 bases and J by 4 bases, with 19 bases left in between. From germline, CDR1 is SQVTM and CDR2 ANQGSEA.

The V gene is TRBV20-1, the J gene TRBJ2-7; D call uncertain. Trimming pared 6 bases from V and 3 bases from J, leaving 24 bases between. In germline, CDR1 is DFQATT, CDR2 SNEGSKA (reference sequence). The CDR3 spans 16 residues. The CDR3 bases are TGCAGTGCCCAGAGATCTTCGGCGGCTCAAAACTACGAGCAGTACTTC. Translation: CSAQRSSAAQNYEQYF.

This clonotype appeared many times. This chain connects TRBV20-1 to TRBJ2-4; D unresolved. The CDR3 covers 15 residues. Germline V gives CDR1 DFQATT, CDR2 SNEGSKA (reference sequence). Between the trimmed V and J ends, which lost 3 bases and 0 bases, there was a span of 12 bases. CDR3 DNA sequence: TGCAGTGCTAGCAGCAGCGCTCTAGCCAAAAACATTCAGTACTTC. The encoded protein is CSASSSALAKNIQYF.

This clonotype was detected many times. The chain joins TRBV28 to TRBJ2-3; no clear D gene. The CDR3 spans 15 residues. Germline lookup yields CDR1 MDHEN and CDR2 SYDVKM. Trimming cost V 4 bases and J 2 bases, with 13 bases left between them. The CDR3 here is CASSSPLSFTDTQYF. The CDR3 region has the DNA TGTGCCAGCAGTTCCCCTTTATCGTTCACAGATACGCAGTATTTT.

DNA of the CDR3: TGCAGTGCCCCAAGGACAGGCGGGAATGAGCAGTTCTTC. This sequence encodes CSAPRTGGNEQFF. The chain combines TRBV20-1 with TRBJ2-1, with TRBD1 identical over 7 bases. Trimming at V came to 6 bases and at J to 7 bases, leaving 9 bases not matched to a gene. Germline loops: CDR1 DFQATT, CDR2 SNEGSKA (reference sequence). The CDR3 is 13 residues long.

The rearrangement links TRBV3-1 to TRBJ2-3; a weak D match, TRBD2 (8 bases). Trimming removed 1 base at V and 0 bases at J, with 17 bases between. From germline, CDR1 is LGHDT and CDR2 YNNKEL (reference sequence). The CDR3 is 18 residues long. As DNA, the CDR3 is TGTGCCAGCAGCCAAGTGTATAGCGGGGACAGTAGCACAGATACGCAGTATTTT. As protein: CASSQVYSGDSSTDTQYF.

This clonotype was picked up many times. V gene TRBV29-1 combines with J gene TRBJ2-1, with 12 bases fitting TRBD2. CDR1 and CDR2 (germline): SQVTM, ANQGSEA. The CDR3 length is 18 residues. V trimming: 5 bases; J trimming: 1 base; junction bases outside the gene matches: 12. This chain's CDR3 is CSVPPSYLAGGSYNEQFF. CDR3 nucleotides: TGCAGCGTTCCACCCTCGTATCTAGCGGGAGGGTCCTACAATGAGCAGTTCTTC.

V and J are TRBV20-1 and TRBJ2-7, with 15 bases lining up with TRBD2. Germline CDR1 and CDR2: DFQATT and SNEGSKA (reference sequence). V gave up 4 bases and J gave up 4 bases; unmatched junction bases: 5. The CDR3 is 15 residues long. The CDR3 sequence: CSAIGLAGGQYEQYF. The CDR3 bases are TGCAGTGCTATAGGACTAGCGGGAGGGCAATACGAGCAGTACTTC.

This clonotype was counted at least ten times. This chain joins TRBV11-3 and TRBJ2-5; 7 positions match TRBD1. Germline CDR1 reads SGHNT; CDR2 reads YENEEA. V lost 5 bases, J lost 2 bases, and 2 bases stayed unmatched. The CDR3 runs 13 residues. The CDR3, as DNA: TGTGCCAGCAGCGCGGACAGGCAAGAGACCCAGTACTTC. Its translation: CASSADRQETQYF.

The rearrangement joins TRBV29-1 to TRBJ1-3; tentatively, D is TRBD1 (5 bases). The CDR3 is 12 residues long. The V end lost 4 bases, the J end lost 2 bases, and 6 bases lay between the germline ends. CDR1 is SQVTM, CDR2 ANQGSEA, per germline. The chain's CDR3 is CSVGGAGNTIYF. The CDR3 nucleotides read TGCAGCGTTGGAGGGGCTGGAAACACCATATATTTT. The full variable domain, completed using reference TRBV29-1 and TRBJ1-3, is SAVISQKPSRDICQRGTSLTIQCQVDSQVTMMFWYRQQPGQSLTLIATANQGSEATYESGFVIDKFPISRPNLTFSTLTVSNMSPEDSSIYLCSVGGAGNTIYFGEGSWLTVV.

The table lists this clonotype with a few counts. The chain has TRBV6-1 and TRBJ2-5; the D gene is possibly TRBD2 (5 bases). The CDR3 runs to 13 residues. V shed 11 bases and J shed 0 bases, with 13 bases lying between them. From germline, CDR1 is MNHNS and CDR2 SASEGT. CDR3 residues: CAGAEINQETQYF. The DNA of the CDR3 is TGTGCCGGAGCGGAGATAAACCAAGAGACCCAGTACTTC.

This clonotype was observed many times. The chain uses TRBV20-1 and TRBJ2-3, with TRBD2 matching 11 bases. The CDR3 is 15 amino acids. Looked up from germline, CDR1 is DFQATT and CDR2 is SNEGSKA (reference sequence). The V and J ends lost 3 bases and 4 bases, in that order; junction bases with no gene match: 6. CDR3 in DNA: TGCAGTGCTAGTAGCGGGAGGGCCTCCCCAGATACGCAGTATTTT. Translating gives CSASSGRASPDTQYF.

With respect to this clonotype: Since a much larger clone is just one base distant, this may be a read error. The chain recombines TRBV28 with TRBJ1-2; 7 bases map to TRBD1. The germline gives CDR1 MDHEN, CDR2 SYDVKM. This CDR3 is built from 14 residues. For the CDR3, the DNA is TGTGCCTGCAGTCCGGACAGGCTTGGCGTTGGCTACACCTTC. Protein sequence: CACSPDRLGVGYTF.

This clonotype has only a few counts. V and J are TRBV5-1 and TRBJ1-2; D ambiguous. From germline, CDR1 is SGHRS and CDR2 YFSETQ. The length of the CDR3 is 15 residues. Trimming left V 4 bases short and J 4 bases short, with 17 bases between. CDR3 in amino acids: CASSPRTAQGYGYTF. The CDR3 DNA follows: TGCGCCAGCAGCCCCCGGACCGCCCAAGGCTATGGCTACACCTTC.

This clonotype was counted only a few times. One junction end does not reproduce the germline sequence, and a read error may be involved. The chain recombines TRBV15 with TRBJ2-1; a possible D gene is TRBD2 (6 bases). Looked up from germline, CDR1 is LNHNV and CDR2 is YYDKDF (reference sequence). This CDR3 region has 13 residues. The CDR3 sequence is CAASTGRYNEQFF. For the CDR3, the DNA is TGTGCCGCCAGCACCGGGAGATACAATGAGCAGTTCTTC.

Worth noting for this clonotype: A much larger clone sits a single nucleotide away, making a read error possible. The CDR3 ends on some other residue instead of the conserved phenylalanine or tryptophan, so this is likely a read error. The chain joins TRBV28 to TRBJ2-7, with D perhaps matching TRBD2 (6 bases). Per germline, CDR1 MDHEN and CDR2 SYDVKM. This CDR3 has 14 amino acids. With 2 bases removed from V and 0 bases from J, the gap between germline ends came to 8 bases. CDR3 residues: CASSLEDYSYEQYL. The CDR3 nucleotides are TGTGCCAGCAGTTTAGAGGACTACTCCTACGAGCAGTACCTC.

This clonotype was seen repeatedly, ten times or more. V gene TRBV12-3 or TRBV12-4 combines with J gene TRBJ2-1; no reliable D call. Trimming stripped 5 bases from V and 2 bases from J, with 13 bases between. The CDR3 totals 15 residues. CDR3 in DNA: TGTGCCAGCAGTACCTTAACCGGTACCTACAATGAGCAGTTCTTC. Residues: CASSTLTGTYNEQFF.

V usage is TRBV15 and J usage is TRBJ1-4, with 9 bases that match TRBD1. V shed 3 bases, J shed 9 bases, and the junction held 5 bases outside the gene matches. Germline V gene lookup returns CDR1 LNHNV and CDR2 YYDKDF (reference sequence). This CDR3 region has 14 residues. The CDR3 sequence is CATSRAGTGKKLFF. CDR3 nucleotides: TGTGCCACCAGCAGGGCCGGGACAGGGAAAAAACTGTTTTTT.

A few counts support this clonotype. This chain links TRBV19 with TRBJ1-5; weak D call: TRBD1 (6 bases). Germline CDR1 and CDR2: LNHDA and SQIVND (reference sequence). CDR3 size: 15 residues. V gave up 10 bases and J gave up 2 bases, with 18 bases separating them. The DNA for the CDR3 is TGTGCCAATAACAGGGTTCCTGGGGGCAATCAGCCCCAGCATTTT. This gives the protein CANNRVPGGNQPQHF.

This clonotype was found many times. The chain couples TRBV2 to TRBJ2-3; TRBD1 agrees at 9 bases. V trimming: 6 bases; J trimming: 6 bases; junction bases outside the gene matches: 7. Germline lookup yields CDR1 SNHLY and CDR2 FYNNEI. The CDR3 has 14 residues. The CDR3 loop is CASRMDRGVDTQYF. DNA for the CDR3: TGTGCCAGCAGGATGGACAGGGGAGTGGATACGCAGTATTTT.